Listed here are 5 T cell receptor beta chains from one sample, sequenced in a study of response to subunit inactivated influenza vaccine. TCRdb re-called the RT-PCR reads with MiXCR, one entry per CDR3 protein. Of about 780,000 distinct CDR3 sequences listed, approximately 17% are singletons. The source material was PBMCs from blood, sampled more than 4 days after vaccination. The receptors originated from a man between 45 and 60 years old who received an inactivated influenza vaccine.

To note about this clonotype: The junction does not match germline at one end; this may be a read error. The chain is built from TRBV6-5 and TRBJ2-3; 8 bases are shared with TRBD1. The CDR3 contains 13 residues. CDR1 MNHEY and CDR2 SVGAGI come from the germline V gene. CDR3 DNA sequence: TGTGCCAGCAGTTACTCTAACCAGGGGGCGACTATTTTT. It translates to CASSYSNQGATIF.

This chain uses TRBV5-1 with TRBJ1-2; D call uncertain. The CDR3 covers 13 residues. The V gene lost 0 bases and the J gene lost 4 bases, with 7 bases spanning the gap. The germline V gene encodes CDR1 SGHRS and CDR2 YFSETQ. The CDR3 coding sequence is TGCGCCAGCAGCTTGGCCGGACCCTATGGCTACACCTTC. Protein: CASSLAGPYGYTF. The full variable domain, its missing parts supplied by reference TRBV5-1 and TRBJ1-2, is KAGVTQTPRYLIKTRGQQVTLSCSPISGHRSVSWYQQTPGQGLQFLFEYFSETQRNKGNFPGRFSGRQFSNSRSEMNVSTLELGDSALYLCASSLAGPYGYTFGSGTRLTVV.

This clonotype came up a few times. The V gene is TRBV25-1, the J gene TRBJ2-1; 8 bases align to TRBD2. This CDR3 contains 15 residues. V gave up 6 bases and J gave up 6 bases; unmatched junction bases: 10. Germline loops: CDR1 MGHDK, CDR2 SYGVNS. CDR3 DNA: TGTGCCAGCAGGGAGACTAGCGCCGTCGCCAATGAGCAGTTCTTC. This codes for CASRETSAVANEQFF.

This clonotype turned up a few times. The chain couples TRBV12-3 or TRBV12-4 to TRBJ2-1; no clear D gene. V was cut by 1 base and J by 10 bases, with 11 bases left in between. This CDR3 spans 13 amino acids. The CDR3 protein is CASSLVLEPEQFF. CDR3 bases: TGTGCCAGCAGTTTAGTCCTAGAACCAGAGCAGTTCTTC.

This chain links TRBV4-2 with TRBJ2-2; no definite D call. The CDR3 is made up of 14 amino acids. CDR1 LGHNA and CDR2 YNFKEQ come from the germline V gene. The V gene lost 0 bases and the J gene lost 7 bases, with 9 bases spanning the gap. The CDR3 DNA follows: TGTGCCAGCAGCCAAGATCCGATTTTCGGGGAGCTGTTTTTT. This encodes CASSQDPIFGELFF.